The TCR beta chain described here comes from a study of T cell responses to AZD1222 COVID-19 vaccine. On this clone itself: Its antigen remains unknown.

This table comes from immunoSEQ multiplex PCR, and its TCRdb copy is limited to in-frame clones, with some not included. The data show roughly 120,000 clones, approximately 85% seen once. The CDR3 length is 16 residues. Germline loops: CDR1 KGHDR, CDR2 SFDVKD. Trimming took off 2 bases at V and 0 bases at J, with 9 bases between the two ends. Study results and limitations: Baseline seropositives among AZD1222 recipients totaled only 5 to 7.

The sample consisted of peripheral blood, taken on day 0 of AZD1222 vaccination. The sequence was collected from an adult in good health. V and J are TRBV24-1 and TRBJ2-2; D not certain. CDR3 in amino acids: CATSDYGTANTGELFF. The CDR3 DNA follows: TGTGCCACCAGTGATTACGGAACTGCGAACACCGGGGAGCTGTTTTTT.